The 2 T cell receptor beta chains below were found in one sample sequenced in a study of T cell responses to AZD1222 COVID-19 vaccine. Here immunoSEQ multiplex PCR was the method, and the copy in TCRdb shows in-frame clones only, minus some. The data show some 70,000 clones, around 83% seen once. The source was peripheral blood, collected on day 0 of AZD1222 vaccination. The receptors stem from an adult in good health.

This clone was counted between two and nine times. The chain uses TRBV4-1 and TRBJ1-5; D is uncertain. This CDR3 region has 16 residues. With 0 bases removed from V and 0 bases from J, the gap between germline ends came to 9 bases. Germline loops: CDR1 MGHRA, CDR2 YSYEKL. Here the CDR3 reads CASSQDARYSNQPQHF. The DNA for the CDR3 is TGCGCCAGCAGCCAAGATGCGCGGTATAGCAATCAGCCCCAGCATTTT.

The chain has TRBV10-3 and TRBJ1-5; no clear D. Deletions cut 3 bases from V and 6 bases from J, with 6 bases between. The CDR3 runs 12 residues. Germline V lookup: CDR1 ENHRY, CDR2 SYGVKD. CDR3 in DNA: TGTGCCATCAGTGAAATGGCTCAGCCCCAGCATTTT. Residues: CAISEMAQPQHF.